The clone carrying this T cell receptor (beta chain) was seen a handful of times. What it binds is not known. This entry is derived from a study of vaccination effects on CD4 cells after COVID-19. Whole-study results and caveats: Convalescent patients were few in the study, and early post-infection timepoints were absent. Late post-vaccination, clones induced by infection and those induced by vaccine underwent marked clonal contraction.

Sequenced by immunoSEQ multiplex PCR; TCRdb stores in-frame clones only, minus some. The table has around 81,000 clones, 60% to 80% seen once. With the ViraFEST assay, the study expanded antigen-specific CD4+ T cells using viral peptide pools, then sequenced them. Culture proceeded for 10 days, and CD4+ T cells were then isolated. Participants each got two BNT162b2 or mRNA-1273 vaccine doses. The CDR3 runs to 15 residues. CDR1 and CDR2 (germline): SGHTA, FQGTGA. Trimming shortened V by 3 bases and J by 2 bases, and 8 bases separated the two germline ends. This chain joins TRBV7-3 and TRBJ2-6; D possibly corresponds to TRBD2 (5 bases). This receptor was obtained from a human donor who received a COVID-19 vaccine. The sequencing here drew on CD4+ T cells from PBMCs cultured with HCoV-OC43 spike peptides, taken after COVID-19 vaccination. Stated subset: HCoV-OC43 spike overlapping peptide pool stimulation. The CDR3 loop is CASSFGVPGANVLTF. The CDR3 DNA is TGTGCCAGCAGCTTCGGGGTGCCTGGGGCCAACGTCCTGACTTTC.